The 9 T cell receptor beta chains below come from one sample, sequenced in a study of shared clonotypes between healthy human individuals. Repertoires were generated with immunoSEQ multiplex PCR, while TCRdb's copy carries only in-frame clones and drops some. This sample has millions of clones, with about 95% found just once. Sequences were obtained from naive CD4+ T cells sorted from blood. Noted subset: CD45RA+ positively selected. The source of these receptors is a young man in good health.

The chain employs TRBV5-4 and TRBJ1-3; D is unclear. Germline V gene data show CDR1 as SGHNT and CDR2 as YYREEE (reference sequence). The CDR3 sequence is 14 residues long. V gave up 0 bases and J gave up 4 bases, with 8 bases separating them. The CDR3 region has the DNA TGTGCCAGCAGCTTGGAGGGTAGGGGAAACACCATATATTTT. It yields the protein CASSLEGRGNTIYF.

This clone was found once. This rearrangement joins TRBV10-3 to TRBJ2-7, with TRBD1 matching 7 bases. The V segment lost 5 bases and the J segment 3 bases; nucleotides outside the gene matches: 7. The CDR3 is 14 residues long. CDR1 is ENHRY and CDR2 is SYGVKD in the germline V gene. The DNA of the CDR3 is TGTGCCATCAGTAGGGGGCTACAACTCTACGAGCAGTACTTC. It yields the protein CAISRGLQLYEQYF.

The chain employs TRBV7-9 and TRBJ1-4; 7 bases match TRBD1. The CDR3 consists of 15 residues. The V and J ends lost 5 bases and 3 bases, in that order; junction bases with no gene match: 6. Germline CDR1 and CDR2: SEHNR and FQNEAQ (reference sequence). CDR3 sequence (DNA): TGTGCCAGCAGCCCCGCAGGGGGAGCTAATGAAAAACTGTTTTTT. Encoded protein: CASSPAGGANEKLFF.

This chain uses TRBV5-1 with TRBJ2-7; D is perhaps TRBD1 (6 bases). V lost 4 bases, J lost 0 bases, and 14 bases lay in between. CDR1 is SGHRS and CDR2 is YFSETQ in the germline V gene. The CDR3 runs 15 residues. The CDR3 loop is CASSDGQTTSYEQYF. In nucleotides, the CDR3 is TGCGCCAGCAGCGATGGACAGACTACCTCCTACGAGCAGTACTTC.

The V call is TRBV12-5, the J call TRBJ1-2; TRBD1 matches at 9 bases. CDR3 size: 15 residues. Germline trimming cut 2 bases from V and 9 bases from J; bases unmatched to any gene: 10. Looked up from germline, CDR1 is LGHNT and CDR2 is FRNRAP. The CDR3 bases are TGTGCTAGTGGTTTGAGCCAGAGCACAGGGGGCCGCTACACCTTC. Its translation is CASGLSQSTGGRYTF.

In this sample, this clone turned up once. This chain joins TRBV28 and TRBJ2-3; no definite D call. V lost 6 bases, J lost 3 bases, and 10 bases lay in between. The CDR3 sequence is 13 residues long. CDR1 is MDHEN and CDR2 is SYDVKM in the germline V gene. The chain's CDR3 is CASSPRPTDTQYF. The DNA for the CDR3 is TGTGCCAGCAGCCCCCGACCAACAGATACGCAGTATTTT.

The V and J genes are TRBV11-2 and TRBJ1-4, with unresolved D. Germline V gene sequence: CDR1 SGHAT, CDR2 FQNNGV. The CDR3 contains 13 residues. V lost 5 bases, J lost 11 bases, and 15 bases lay in between. The CDR3 DNA follows: TGTGCCAGCAGCCCCGTGAGGCAGTCCAAACTGTTTTTT. Amino acids: CASSPVRQSKLFF. The entire variable domain, with the rest obtained from reference TRBV11-2 and TRBJ1-4, is as follows: EAGVAQSPRYKIIEKRQSVAFWCNPISGHATLYWYQQILGQGPKLLIQFQNNGVVDDSQLPKDRFSAERLKGVDSTLKIQPAKLEDSAVYLCASSPVRQSKLFFGSGTQLSVL.

The V call is TRBV2, the J call TRBJ2-1; 8 bases fit TRBD1. Trimming took 5 bases from V and 1 from J; bases not matched to a gene: 19. CDR3 length equals 20 residues. Germline CDR1 and CDR2: SNHLY and FYNNEI. The CDR3 sequence is CASSHPGQGSGSESYNEQFF. CDR3 nucleotide sequence: TGTGCCAGCAGTCATCCAGGACAGGGATCAGGATCGGAGTCCTACAATGAGCAGTTCTTC. The entire variable domain, with the rest obtained from reference TRBV2 and TRBJ2-1, is as follows: EPEVTQTPSHQVTQMGQEVILRCVPISNHLYFYWYRQILGQKVEFLVSFYNNEISEKSEIFDDQFSVERPDGSNFTLKIRSTKLEDSAMYFCASSHPGQGSGSESYNEQFFGPGTRLTVL.

The CDR3: CATRVSGANVLTF. The CDR3 nucleotides read TGTGCCACCAGGGTCTCTGGGGCCAACGTCCTGACTTTC. This chain connects TRBV11-2 to TRBJ2-6, with a weak D call TRBD1 (5 bases). This CDR3 contains 13 residues. Between the trimmed V and J ends, which lost 10 bases and 0 bases, there was a span of 7 bases. Germline V gives CDR1 SGHAT, CDR2 FQNNGV.